This record covers a single T cell receptor beta chain. It lacks a known antigen. No much larger clone exists at a distance of one base, and base qualities are not known. The data are from a study of a mutant IDH1 vaccine in newly diagnosed glioma (dated by TCRdb to 2020 to 2023). At the level of the whole study: Patients received eight vaccinations in weeks 1, 3, 5, 7, 11, 15, 19 and 23, corresponding to visits V03 through V10. Vaccination was initiated 4-6 weeks after radiotherapy alone, or concurrently with temozolomide cycles in the chemotherapy-containing groups. Of the approximately 29 treated patients, approximately 62% were male and about 40% were female, and a mean age of 40.4 years was recorded. Prior to enrollment, patients had been given standard therapy consisting of radiotherapy alone, temozolomide alone, or radiochemotherapy with temozolomide, with the combination given to most patients. Peripheral blood samples were drawn at six visits, namely V03 (baseline), V05, V07, V10, V12 and V13. Longitudinal TCRB deep sequencing was done for some 26 treated patients, wherever samples were available for exploratory analyses. General study outcomes and caveats: Across multiple MHC alleles, vaccine-induced immune responses were seen in more than 80% of patients. The authors stated that sample limitations prevented analyses of patient blood samples from being reproduced. Selection of PBMC samples for TCRB deep sequencing was based on availability. No apparent relationship was observed between pseudoprogression and alterations in the top peripheral T cell clonotypes detected by TCRB sequencing.

Library prep was done by the immunoSEQ multiplex PCR assay. Following the manufacturer's protocol, the hsTCRB Kit was used to amplify rearranged TCR beta chain sequences. Sequencing of TCRB libraries was carried out on an Illumina MiSeq. Turning to the authors' computational methods: Demultiplexing, trimming and gene mapping were performed with the kit vendor's proprietary platform. Held by TCRdb, this immuneACCESS table contains in-frame sequences only and omits some clones. Under half of the omission traces to an unresolved V gene where checked; the cause of the rest is unknown. V, J and clone size are those of that table, while D and trimming were read from the DNA. Within this sample are tens of thousands of clones, with roughly nine tenths of them counted one time only. 0.5% to 0.7% of the sample lies in the top ten. According to the study, the label for this sample's time point signals: week 5, during vaccination. Each vaccine dose was 300 ug of a 20-mer mutant IDH1 peptide in Montanide, given subcutaneously with topical imiquimod. All donors had newly diagnosed IDH1-mutant astrocytomas of WHO grade 3 or 4 that showed loss of nuclear ATRX. The samples were drawn from NOA16, a multicentre, single-arm, open-label phase I trial in Germany that tested a mutant IDH1 peptide vaccine in humans for the first time. The DNeasy Blood and Tissue Kit was used to extract genomic DNA from EDTA blood for TCRB sequencing.

CDR1 SGHNT and CDR2 YYREEE are derived from the germline V gene (reference sequence). The CDR3 has 15 amino acids, counting the end cysteine and phenylalanine. Here the CDR3 DNA is all that survives: 45 bases in frame from base 1. Trimming leaves V shorter by 4 bases and J shorter by 2 bases, with the junction holding 5 bases beyond the gene matches. The rearrangement combines TRBV5-4 with TRBJ2-2, and TRBD1 aligns with 7 junction nucleotides. The source was PBMCs, collected from a glioma patient whose treatment included an IDH1 peptide vaccine. The TCR was taken from a woman aged 50 to 65 with glioma. For the CDR3, the sequence is CASSQGQQNTGELFF. The nucleotides are TGTGCCAGCAGCCAGGGACAGCAAAACACCGGGGAGCTGTTTTTT.